The source of this T cell receptor beta chain is a study of cytomegalovirus exposure and HLA in healthy donors listed by TCRdb under 2017. As for the study more broadly: In an earlier analysis of fewer than 750 of the donors, around 300 Gb of sequence data and 90 million to 130 million unique TCR beta sequences from about 179 million T cells were reported. Along with the roughly 670-subject first cohort, a separate validation cohort of over 90 different subjects was used. To decide whether each TCR beta V gene segment behaved as functional or pseudogenic, an earlier analysis of some 570 of the donors relied on high-throughput TCR beta sequencing. Using immunosequencing, the study profiled T cell repertoires from fewer than 850 subjects and related those repertoires to cytomegalovirus serostatus. The genetic ancestry cluster associated with self-reported Caucasian donors included about 84% of the roughly 400 genotyped donors. The number of typed donors differed by locus: about 620-640 for A, B, C, DRB1 and DQB1; approximately 540 for DQA1; some 610 for DPA1; and roughly 490 for DPB1. The study aimed to test whether cataloging public T cell receptors could reveal signatures of past pathogen exposure. To predict cytomegalovirus infection status, the study combined high-throughput TCR immunosequencing, statistical association of individual TCRs with disease status, and machine learning. Several DR-DQ haplotypes were handled as single units for association and clustering because linkage in the cohort was strong. An early release that covered roughly 600 HLA-typed donors contained about 300 gigabases of sequencing data and 80 million or so unique TCR sequences. A later genetic analysis used genome-wide SNP genotypes for about 60% of the roughly 670 donors, treating that subset as a discovery cohort. All discovery cohort repertoires had been generated on a single sequencing platform. A later analysis re-examined previously published TCR beta repertoires from 500 to 700 donors and added high-resolution HLA genotyping to investigate patterns of TCR occurrence. In the later analysis, no new phenotypic data were used to find candidate immune exposures; instead, reliance was placed on TCR beta sequences and their occurrence across donors. Donor age, sex, ethnicity and CMV serostatus were compiled together with the repertoire data. HLA typing included class I and class II loci at four-digit resolution. On average, 235,054 unique TCR beta nucleotide sequences were sequenced per donor among several hundred genotyped donors of the cohort, with 15% to 20% of those sequences being non-productive. Overall results and qualifications from the work: According to a later analysis, parvovirus B19, influenza, CMV and Epstein-Barr virus appeared linked to several top co-occurrence clusters. A few of the identified cytomegalovirus-associated TCR beta chains were confirmed in vitro to be specific for cytomegalovirus antigens. According to the authors, the approach could potentially be generalized to other disease states and immunological phenotypes. According to a later analysis, TCR association rates differed among HLA loci, with DRB1 alleles showing the most associated TCRs and HLA-C alleles showing the fewest. Presence/absence analyses assumed roughly uniform sequencing depth across donors, an assumption that may not hold. CMV serostatus was the only immune exposure information available for the cohort. In a later genetic analysis, a missense DCLRE1C variant was associated with V-gene and J-gene trimming of TCR beta chains, and the association was replicated in an independent cohort. Compared with the roughly 700-donor mean, donors in an Asian-associated ancestry cluster had fewer N-insertions in productive TCRs, according to a later genetic analysis. A further reported finding was that TCR beta sequences accurately predicted the HLA-A and HLA-B alleles for most subjects in the first cohort. This cohort had only TCR beta chains sequenced, and the lack of alpha or paired-chain data limited which features could be detected. In an earlier analysis of some 540 of the donors, most TCR beta V segments appeared in productive rearrangements about 87% or about 30% of the time, broadly matching IMGT annotations. A cluster of highly shared sequence variants was judged likely to be a technical artifact of the sequencing pipeline. Most TCR sequences were seen in very few donors, while some public TCRs were found in many individuals. HLA typing was unavailable for some donors at each locus, so association tests used only the typed subset. About 15 rarely observed V segments, including chromosome 9 orphons, were excluded from the earlier analysis of approximately 500 of the donors because counts were too low. Compared with equally common non-associated chains, HLA-associated TCR beta chains in a later analysis were more clonally expanded and had lower generation probabilities. Cytomegalovirus status was reported to be diagnosed by the classifier with high specificity and sensitivity in both the original and validation cohorts. In a later analysis, some 17,000 TCR beta sequences were associated with specific HLA alleles at a false discovery rate of 0.05. The study listed 164 TCR beta chains as associated with cytomegalovirus. Because the 87-base-pair reads could not distinguish some IMGT-functional V segments, including TRBV6-2 and TRBV6-3, those segments were excluded. According to a later analysis, most CMV-associated TCR beta chains appeared to be HLA-restricted, and the HLA associations seemed to be driven largely by CMV exposure. When HLA alleles, especially DR and DQ, strongly co-occurred, attributing TCR associations to individual alleles was difficult. Linkage disequilibrium might explain the correlated functional status among segregating V segments, but an unknown experimental factor could not be ruled out.

Library generation was performed with the immunoSEQ multiplex PCR assay. The multiplex PCR relied on a mix of 60 forward primers for TCR Vbeta segments and 13 reverse primers for TCR Jbeta segments. The CDR3 region of rearranged TCR beta genes was amplified from genomic DNA with a multiplex PCR assay. Amplified TCR beta libraries were sequenced as 87-base-pair reads on the Illumina HiSeq System. The authors processed their data as follows. In a later analysis, tens of millions of unique TCR beta chains were counted across the approximately 640 repertoires, and approximately 11 million of these chains were shared by at least two donors. Raw reads were error-corrected and collapsed into unique sequences with a nearest-neighbor algorithm that merged closely related sequences to remove PCR and sequencing errors. CDR3 sequences were aligned to IMGT reference sequences to assign V, D and J gene segments. For a sequence to be retained, at least a six-nucleotide match to both a V gene segment and a J gene segment was required. A rearrangement counted as productive if the CDR3 had no stop codons and remained in frame with V and J, and every other rearrangement counted as non-productive. CDR3 was defined by IMGT convention, running from the second conserved V-encoded cysteine to the conserved J-encoded phenylalanine. Sequences without an unambiguous match to a single V gene segment were excluded from the earlier analysis of several hundred of the donors. An earlier analysis of fewer than 750 of the donors classified V segments as functional when productive rearrangements were above 56.7% and as segregating when the standard deviation between donors was above 5%. To diagnose cytomegalovirus status from the catalog of TCR beta chain sequences, a statistical classification framework was built. In a later analysis, V and J genes were assigned by comparing TCR nucleotide sequences against IMGT/GENE-DB human TR gene sequences. In a later analysis, CDR3 sequences and most-parsimonious VDJ recombination scenarios were assigned using the TCRdist pipeline. In a later analysis, each TCR beta chain was defined by its CDR3 amino acid sequence together with its V-gene family, and reads without a unique V-gene family were excluded. A later analysis removed roughly 590 highly shared, low-generation-probability nucleotide sequences to deal with suspected cross-contamination and a sequencing artifact. For each public chain, a later analysis derived a clonal expansion index from normalized ranks of inferred template counts within each repertoire. A later analysis computed generation probabilities with a VDJ recombination model fitted to out-of-frame rearrangements, and checked the results against IGoR. In a later analysis, hypergeometric tests were used to score TCR-TCR, TCR-HLA and TCR-CMV co-occurrence, with a repertoire-size bias correction applied to TCR pairs. False discovery rates were estimated in a later analysis by permuting HLA or CMV assignments 20 times. In a later analysis, co-occurring TCRs were grouped using DBSCAN, and TCRdist sequence similarity was added for clustering within HLA-allele-positive subsets. Repertoires with fewer than 30,000 or more than 120,000 public chains, plus five repertoires with anomalous nucleotide sharing, were excluded from co-occurrence clustering. TCRdb holds this immuneACCESS table with in-frame rearrangements only. Some clones are missing; in checked studies, unresolved V genes explain under half, and the rest has no known cause. Clonal size and the V and J genes are those of that table, whereas D and trimming came from the DNA. The sample has about 230,000 clones on record, around 83% of them singletons. About 0.25% of the sample goes to the ten largest clones.

Notes on this clone: The antigen it recognizes is unknown. Base qualities are missing; no much larger clone stands one base away.

Measured from the cysteine to the phenylalanine, the CDR3 is 14 residues long. CDR3 DNA is the only sequence kept; it has 42 bases, read in frame from the first base. V was cut back by 0 bases and J by 1 base, leaving a gap of 7 bases between them. The CDR1 and CDR2 encoded by the germline V gene (reference sequence) are SGHNT and YYREEE. The cohort was made up of approximately 670 healthy bone marrow donors. At the time of sampling, every cohort member was nominally healthy, though immune exposures that went unrecorded were likely present. The donor was CMV seronegative and belonged to the group of over 350 seronegative cohort members. Every donor gave a peripheral blood sample, and the peripheral blood mononuclear cells from that sample were used for TCR beta sequencing. The Qiagen DNeasy Blood Extraction Kit was used to extract genomic DNA from the blood cell samples.

The sequenced sample consisted of PBMCs. The TCR was taken from a girl aged 2-10 years in good health and CMV-seronegative. The rearrangement combines TRBV5-4 with TRBJ1-1, and possibly TRBD1, on 5 matching bases. The CDR3 loop reads CASSLGQPNTEAFF. The DNA sequence is given as TGTGCCAGCAGCTTGGGACAGCCGAACACTGAAGCTTTCTTT. Outside the CDR3, residues come from the reference TRBV5-4 and TRBJ1-1 proteins, so the full variable domain is: ETGVTQSPTHLIKTRGQQVTLRCSSQSGHNTVSWYQQALGQGPQFIFQYYREEENGRGNFPPRFSGLQFPNYSSELNVNALELDDSALYLCASSLGQPNTEAFFGQGTRLTVV.